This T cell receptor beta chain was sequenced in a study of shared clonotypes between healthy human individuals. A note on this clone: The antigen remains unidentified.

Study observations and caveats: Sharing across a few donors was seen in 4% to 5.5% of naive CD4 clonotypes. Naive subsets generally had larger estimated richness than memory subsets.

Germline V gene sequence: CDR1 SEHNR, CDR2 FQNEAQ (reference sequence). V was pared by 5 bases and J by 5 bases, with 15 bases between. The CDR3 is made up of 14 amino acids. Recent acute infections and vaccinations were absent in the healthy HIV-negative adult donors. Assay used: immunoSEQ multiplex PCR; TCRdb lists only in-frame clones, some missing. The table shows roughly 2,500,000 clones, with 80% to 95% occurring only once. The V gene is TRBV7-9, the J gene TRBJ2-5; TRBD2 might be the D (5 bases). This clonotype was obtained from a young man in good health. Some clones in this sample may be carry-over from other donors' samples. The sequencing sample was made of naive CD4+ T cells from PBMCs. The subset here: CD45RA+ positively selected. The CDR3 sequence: CASSAVTGGETQYF. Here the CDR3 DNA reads TGTGCCAGCAGCGCCGTCACTGGCGGGGAGACCCAGTACTTC.